What follows are 15 T cell receptor beta chains derived from one specimen sequenced in a study of cytomegalovirus exposure and HLA in healthy donors. Sequenced by immunoSEQ multiplex PCR; TCRdb stores in-frame clones only, minus some. The repertoire includes about 200,000 clones, approximately 80% of them detected once, and under 15% sits in the top ten. Material for sequencing was PBMCs. The receptors shown here come from a woman in her twenties or thirties in good health and CMV-seropositive.

This clone was detected a few times. The chain joins TRBV28 to TRBJ2-7; D might be TRBD1 (6 bases). V dropped 5 bases and J dropped 4 bases, with 18 bases sitting between them. Germline CDR1 is MDHEN and CDR2 is SYDVKM. CDR3 length: 15 amino acids. Written as DNA, the CDR3 is TGTGCCAGCAGTGTTACAGGGCAGGGTCGGTACGAGCAGTACTTC. Encoded protein: CASSVTGQGRYEQYF.

V gene TRBV5-6 combines with J gene TRBJ2-7; 10 nucleotides agree with TRBD2. The V segment lost 2 bases and the J segment 5 bases; nucleotides outside the gene matches: 7. Germline V CDR1 and CDR2: SGHDT, YYEEEE. This CDR3 contains 15 residues. The CDR3, as DNA: TGTGCCAGCAGCTTCCAAGCGGGAGGGCCCCACGAGCAGTACTTC. Translation: CASSFQAGGPHEQYF.

The CDR3 DNA reads as TGTGCCAGCAGCTTAGGGCGGGCACGGGAGTGGCAGGATGAGCAGTTCTTC. Translating it yields CASSLGRAREWQDEQFF. The genes are TRBV7-2 and TRBJ2-1, with a possible D match to TRBD2 (6 bases). Per the germline V gene, CDR1 is SGHTA and CDR2 is FQGNSA. V was cut by 1 base and J by 8 bases, with 21 bases left in between. This CDR3 contains 17 residues.

The chain is built from TRBV6-6 and TRBJ2-7; D remains unclear. V was trimmed by 2 bases and J by 7 bases, leaving 15 bases between them. This CDR3 is 14 amino acids long. The germline gives CDR1 MNHNY, CDR2 SVGAGI (reference sequence). The CDR3 DNA reads as TGTGCCAGCAGTTACCGTCAAGCCACGGAGGAGCAGTACTTC. Its translation: CASSYRQATEEQYF.

Here the CDR3 reads CASSGGFSGANVLTF. In DNA, the CDR3 is TGTGCCAGCAGTGGAGGGTTCTCTGGGGCCAACGTCCTGACTTTC. The J gene is TRBJ2-6, the V gene TRBV6-1, with D possibly TRBD2 on 5 matching bases. Germline assignment: CDR1 MNHNS and CDR2 SASEGT. Trimming shortened V by 4 bases and J by 0 bases, and 7 bases separated the two germline ends. CDR3 length: 15 amino acids.

This clone has more than one count but fewer than ten. V and J are TRBV4-1 and TRBJ1-5; D gene uncertain. This CDR3 region has 16 residues. The V end was cut by 3 bases, the J end by 7 bases, with 19 bases between. Germline values: CDR1 MGHRA, CDR2 YSYEKL. DNA of the CDR3: TGCGCCAGCAGCCAGGCACCCGCCAGAGGCGGACAGCCCCAGCATTTT. Its translation is CASSQAPARGGQPQHF.

This clone appeared a few times. The chain recombines TRBV6-5 with TRBJ1-5; D call uncertain. Per the germline V gene, CDR1 is MNHEY and CDR2 is SVGAGI. The V gene lost 2 bases and the J gene lost 9 bases, with 11 bases spanning the gap. The CDR3 is made up of 13 amino acids. For the CDR3, the DNA is TGTGCCAGCAGTTACGGCGGAGCTGGGCCCCAGCATTTT. This encodes CASSYGGAGPQHF.

CDR3 DNA: TGTGCCTGGATACAGGGGGCTGGAACTGAAGCTTTCTTT. Encoded protein: CAWIQGAGTEAFF. This chain links TRBV30 with TRBJ1-1; 9 bases match TRBD1. J gave up 5 bases and V 4 bases, and 5 bases lay outside the gene matches. CDR3 length: 13 amino acids. From germline, CDR1 is GTSNPN and CDR2 SVGIG (reference sequence).

The chain combines TRBV19 with TRBJ2-7, with 7 bases matching TRBD2. CDR3 length: 14 residues. From germline, CDR1 is LNHDA and CDR2 SQIVND (reference sequence). The J segment lost 0 bases and the V segment lost 3 bases, leaving 2 bases of the junction unmatched. The CDR3, as DNA: TGTGCCAGTAGTATTCGGGACTACTCCTACGAGCAGTACTTC. It is translated as CASSIRDYSYEQYF.

This chain joins TRBV19 and TRBJ1-2; TRBD1 might be the D (6 bases). Germline V gene data show CDR1 as LNHDA and CDR2 as SQIVND (reference sequence). There are 14 residues in the CDR3. V lost 7 bases to trimming and J lost 6 bases, with 18 bases between them. The CDR3 sequence: CASKDRWGGDGYTF. CDR3 coding DNA: TGTGCCAGTAAAGACAGGTGGGGGGGTGATGGCTACACCTTC.

The V and J genes are TRBV29-1 and TRBJ2-5; 11 nucleotides align to TRBD2. V trimming: 3 bases; J trimming: 4 bases; junction bases outside the gene matches: 1. CDR3 length equals 13 residues. Germline assignment: CDR1 SQVTM and CDR2 ANQGSEA. This chain's CDR3 is CSVDLAGGETQYF. The CDR3 DNA reads as TGCAGCGTTGACCTAGCGGGAGGAGAGACCCAGTACTTC.

This chain uses TRBV25-1 with TRBJ1-2; D may be TRBD1 (6 bases). Trimming stripped 0 bases from V and 8 bases from J, with 19 bases between. Germline V CDR1 and CDR2: MGHDK, SYGVNS. CDR3 length: 16 residues. CDR3 in amino acids: CASSEYPPGHPPGYTF. The CDR3, as DNA: TGTGCCAGCAGTGAATACCCCCCGGGACACCCCCCCGGCTACACCTTC.

This rearrangement joins TRBV6-5 to TRBJ1-1, with no clear D. The CDR3 has 14 residues. V was shortened by 0 bases and J by 7 bases, with 12 bases between the two germline ends. Germline values: CDR1 MNHEY, CDR2 SVGAGI. CDR3 residues: CASSYSRRVIEAFF. As DNA, the CDR3 is TGTGCCAGCAGTTACTCGCGGCGGGTGATTGAAGCTTTCTTT.

This chain joins TRBV7-8 and TRBJ2-3, with a weak D call TRBD1 (6 bases). The ends were cut back, 5 bases at V and 0 bases at J, with 12 bases in the middle. Germline V gene lookup returns CDR1 SGHVS and CDR2 FQNEAQ. The CDR3 length is 15 residues. The CDR3 bases are TGTGCCAGCAGCCAACACAGGGCTAGCACAGATACGCAGTATTTT. This codes for CASSQHRASTDTQYF. Full variable domain (remainder filled in from reference TRBV7-8 and TRBJ2-3): GAGVSQSPRYKVAKRGQDVALRCDPISGHVSLFWYQQALGQGPEFLTYFQNEAQLDKSGLPSDRFFAERPEGSVSTLKIQRTQQEDSAVYLCASSQHRASTDTQYFGPGTRLTVL.

J is TRBJ2-3 and V is TRBV6-1; D unclear. Germline-derived CDR1 and CDR2 are MNHNS and SASEGT. Trimming took off 4 bases at V and 4 bases at J, with 9 bases between the two ends. The CDR3 has 13 amino acids. CDR3 region: CASSVQAADTQYF. DNA of the CDR3: TGTGCCAGCAGTGTCCAGGCCGCAGATACGCAGTATTTT.